This T cell receptor beta chain was observed in a study of blood T cell repertoires in COVID-19. Study as a whole: Some COVID-19 samples were acute and others convalescent; all came from the United States, Italy and Spain. T cells, B-cell-depleted T cells, or PBMCs supplied cDNA or gDNA.

Original processing methods: It was from reference gene primer amplification that nucleated cell counts were estimated. Sequencing was performed with immunoSEQ multiplex PCR; in TCRdb, only in-frame clones are kept and a portion is missing. That table is the source of V, J and clone size, and D and trimming were worked out from the DNA. Seen here are just over 90,000 clones, around four fifths observed once, and the top ten hold 15% to 20%. This clone appeared a single time. The ends were cut back, 9 bases at V and 2 bases at J, with 13 bases in the middle. Germline-derived CDR1 and CDR2 are LNHDA and SQIVND (reference sequence). There are 14 residues in the CDR3.

The source material was peripheral blood. This TCR was sampled from a human donor in a cohort sampled during active COVID-19. The gene calls are TRBV19 and TRBJ2-2; D might be TRBD1 (5 bases). CDR3 sequence (DNA): TGTGCCAGCCCCCGGACAACCAACACCGGGGAGCTGTTTTTT. Amino acids: CASPRTTNTGELFF.